This T cell receptor beta chain originates from a study of shared clonotypes between healthy human individuals. Study summary: A couple of women and a few men aged 18 to 49 served as donors. Researchers assigned three CD4 naive, three CD4 memory, two CD8 naive and one CD8 memory plate to each donor. Points from the study as a whole: There were few donors, and this limited the genetic and exposure-history diversity represented. Though the depth was large, rarefaction showed that sorted-subset sequencing was incomplete.

Germline CDR1 MNHNS, CDR2 SASEGT. V lost 3 bases and J lost 9, with 18 bases in between. The CDR3 covers 15 residues. Details on this clone: Its antigen is still unknown.

Clones were sequenced by immunoSEQ multiplex PCR, and TCRdb holds only the in-frame ones, with some missing. The data contain around 2.5 million clones, roughly 93% of them singletons. The TCR comes from a man between 18 and 35 years old in good health. Some clones in this sample may be carry-over from other donors' samples. The sequenced sample was naive CD4+ T cells from PBMCs. The subset was: CD45RA+ positively selected. The genes are TRBV6-1 and TRBJ1-5, with D possibly TRBD1 on 6 matching bases. The CDR3 is CASSESQGYGGPQHF. DNA for the CDR3: TGTGCCAGCAGTGAGTCCCAGGGGTACGGGGGGCCCCAGCATTTT.